What follows are 17 T cell receptor beta chains derived from one specimen sequenced in a study of patients and donors after allogeneic stem cell transplantation. TCRdb re-derived calls from the RT-PCR reads in MiXCR, one entry per CDR3 protein. The sample records over 350,000 distinct CDR3 sequences, 15% to 20% being singletons. The specimen sequenced was blood, either unsorted or a sorted T cell fraction (not recorded which). These TCRs come from a human donor who was either an allogeneic HSCT recipient or a stem cell or donor lymphocyte infusion donor (not recorded which). It is not recorded whose cells these are; they may come from a transplant donor.

The rearrangement joins TRBV3-1 to TRBJ1-1; the D is unclear. The CDR3 consists of 11 residues. CDR1 and CDR2 (germline): LGHDT, YNNKEL (reference sequence). With 3 bases removed from V and 11 bases from J, the gap between germline ends came to 10 bases. The CDR3 DNA reads as TGTGCCAGCAGCCAGGGAAGTGGGGCTTTCTTT. This sequence encodes CASSQGSGAFF.

V usage is TRBV24-1 and J usage is TRBJ2-2; D remains unclear. Deletions cut 0 bases from V and 0 bases from J, with 4 bases between. The CDR3 sequence is 15 residues long. In germline, CDR1 is KGHDR, CDR2 SFDVKD. As DNA, the CDR3 is TGTGCCACCAGTGATTTGTTTGCGAACACCGGGGAGCTGTTTTTT. This codes for CATSDLFANTGELFF.

The chain recombines TRBV12-3 or TRBV12-4 with TRBJ1-1, with a tentative D call TRBD1 (5 bases). Trimming took off 3 bases at V and 6 bases at J, with 14 bases between the two ends. The CDR3 loop spans 14 amino acids. The CDR3 nucleotides read TGTGCCAGCAGTTTTGGGGGGTCGGTGGCTGAAGCTTTCTTT. Encoded protein: CASSFGGSVAEAFF.

Only a few counts were recorded for this clonotype. The chain is built from TRBV5-1 and TRBJ2-7, with D perhaps matching TRBD1 or TRBD2 (6 bases each). Germline lookup yields CDR1 SGHRS and CDR2 YFSETQ. The CDR3 covers 13 residues. Trimming shortened V by 3 bases and J by 6 bases, and 13 bases separated the two germline ends. This chain's CDR3 is CASSSAEGGEQYF. DNA for the CDR3: TGCGCCAGCAGCTCCGCTGAGGGGGGCGAGCAGTACTTC.

In DNA, the CDR3 is TGTGCCAGCAGTTTTAGAGGGGTCGAGACCCAGTACTTC. Translating gives CASSFRGVETQYF. The chain combines TRBV27 with TRBJ2-5; D tentatively reads TRBD1 or TRBD2 (5 bases each). The CDR3 runs 13 residues. The ends were cut back, 3 bases at V and 5 bases at J, with 10 bases in the middle. In germline, CDR1 is MNHEY, CDR2 SMNVEV (reference sequence).

This chain links TRBV7-2 with TRBJ1-5, with D possibly TRBD1 on 5 matching bases. Deletions cut 4 bases from V and 7 bases from J, with 20 bases between. Germline V gene data show CDR1 as SGHTA and CDR2 as FQGNSA. The CDR3 consists of 16 residues. The CDR3 bases are TGTGCCAGCAGCTCAGACGGGGCCAGAGTAGGGCAGCCCCAGCATTTT. This gives the protein CASSSDGARVGQPQHF.

The chain carries TRBV19 and TRBJ1-4, with D possibly matching TRBD1 (5 bases). V was cut by 7 bases and J by 7 bases, with 10 bases left in between. The CDR3 contains 12 residues. Germline-derived CDR1 and CDR2 are LNHDA and SQIVND (reference sequence). The CDR3 coding sequence is TGTGCCAGTAAGCAGGGTAGTGAAAAACTGTTTTTT. It specifies CASKQGSEKLFF. Using reference TRBV19 and TRBJ1-4 for the parts outside the CDR3, the full variable domain is DGGITQSPKYLFRKEGQNVTLSCEQNLNHDAMYWYRQDPGQGLRLIYYSQIVNDFQKGDIAEGYSVSREKKESFPLTVTSAQKNPTAFYLCASKQGSEKLFFGSGTQLSVL.

V is TRBV6-5 and J is TRBJ2-7; 10 bases align to TRBD2. This CDR3 has 16 amino acids. Unmatched junction bases numbered 9, after V lost 4 bases and J lost 3 bases. Germline CDR1 is MNHEY and CDR2 is SVGAGI. This CDR3 is CASSWLAGAGSYEQYF. The CDR3 DNA is TGTGCCAGCAGTTGGCTAGCGGGGGCAGGGAGCTACGAGCAGTACTTC.

The chain combines TRBV6-2 or TRBV6-3 with TRBJ2-7; no definite D call. The V and J ends lost 8 bases and 1 base respectively, with 15 bases between them. CDR1 and CDR2 (germline): MNHEY, SVGEGT. The CDR3 extends over 14 amino acids. The CDR3 bases are TGTGCCAGCGGTAGGGTTATCCAGTCCTACGAGCAGTACTTC. It codes for CASGRVIQSYEQYF.

The chain employs TRBV13 and TRBJ2-7, with 9 bases aligning to TRBD1. The junction had 16 bases not matched to a gene; V was cut back by 7 bases and J by 6 bases. CDR1 is PRHDT, CDR2 FYEKMQ, per germline (reference sequence). The length of the CDR3 is 16 residues. The CDR3 DNA is TGTGCCAGCAAATCCCCCCGGGACAGGGATTCAGGCGAGCAGTACTTC. The encoded protein is CASKSPRDRDSGEQYF.

The rearrangement links TRBV4-1 to TRBJ1-3; 9 bases agree with TRBD1. The germline V gene has CDR1 MGHRA and CDR2 YSYEKL. Losses at the gene ends were 2 bases for V and 0 bases for J; bases not matched to a gene: 11. The CDR3 covers 19 residues. The chain's CDR3 is CASSQTFFRDRDSGNTIYF. The CDR3 nucleotides are TGCGCCAGCAGCCAAACGTTTTTCCGGGACAGGGACTCTGGAAACACCATATATTTT.

The chain employs TRBV20-1 and TRBJ1-2, with TRBD1 matching over 12 bases. Trimming at V came to 6 bases and at J to 8 bases, leaving 4 bases not matched to a gene. Germline V gives CDR1 DFQATT, CDR2 SNEGSKA (reference sequence). CDR3 length equals 12 residues. CDR3: CSAWGQGAGYTF. The CDR3, as DNA: TGCAGTGCCTGGGGACAGGGGGCAGGCTACACCTTC.

This clonotype was found a few times. This chain joins TRBV2 and TRBJ2-2, with a weak D call TRBD2 (7 bases). The V gene lost 11 bases and the J gene lost 1 base, with 17 bases spanning the gap. This CDR3 spans 15 amino acids. CDR1 is SNHLY, CDR2 FYNNEI, per germline. The CDR3 here is CALKGGGLNTGELFF. In nucleotides, the CDR3 is TGTGCCCTAAAAGGGGGGGGACTGAACACCGGGGAGCTGTTTTTT.

The chain joins TRBV14 to TRBJ2-2; unclear D gene. Trimming took 1 base from V and 0 from J, leaving 6 bases between them. From germline, CDR1 is SGHDN and CDR2 FVKESK. CDR3 length: 15 residues. This CDR3 reads CASSQVGANTGELFF. The CDR3 nucleotides are TGTGCCAGCAGCCAAGTTGGGGCGAACACCGGGGAGCTGTTTTTT.

This clonotype was picked up many times. V usage is TRBV12-3 or TRBV12-4 and J usage is TRBJ2-1, with 7 bases aligning to TRBD1. This CDR3 spans 15 amino acids. With V trimmed by 6 bases and J by 6 bases, 11 bases remained unmatched. CDR3: CASSSQGFEVNEQFF. In nucleotides, the CDR3 is TGTGCCAGCAGCTCACAGGGGTTCGAAGTCAATGAGCAGTTCTTC.

The gene calls are TRBV11-2 and TRBJ2-1, with D possibly TRBD2 on 6 matching bases. Per germline, CDR1 SGHAT and CDR2 FQNNGV. Trimming pared 1 base from V and 4 bases from J, leaving 14 bases between. The CDR3 runs to 16 residues. CDR3 sequence: CASSLVHGTSYNEQFF. CDR3 nucleotides: TGTGCCAGCAGCTTAGTTCACGGGACTTCGTACAATGAGCAGTTCTTC.

A few counts support this clonotype. The rearrangement links TRBV7-9 to TRBJ2-1, with 11 bases matching TRBD1. The ends lost 5 bases at V and 6 bases at J; junction bases unmatched: 12. The CDR3 is 17 residues long. CDR1 SEHNR and CDR2 FQNEAQ come from the germline V gene (reference sequence). The CDR3 region is CASSPRVLDRGRNEQFF. The CDR3 bases are TGTGCCAGCAGCCCGAGAGTCTTGGACAGGGGGCGCAATGAGCAGTTCTTC.